These 26 T cell receptor beta chains originate from one sample sequenced in a study of T cell repertoires in cytomegalovirus infection. Their specific antigens are unknown. TCRdb fed the reads into MiXCR, producing one record per CDR3 protein. The sample has 380,000 or so distinct CDR3 sequences, about 32% seen once. Sequenced material: cultured PBMCs, taken from culture after CMV antigen stimulation. These TCRs come from a human donor in good health (CMV status not recorded). Some clones in this sample may be carry-over from other donors' samples.

The CDR3 loop reads CASSFQSREGHTQYF. CDR3 DNA sequence: TGTGCCAGCAGCTTCCAGTCGCGGGAGGGGCATACGCAGTATTTT. The gene calls are TRBV7-6 and TRBJ2-3; TRBD2 matches 9 bases. CDR1 and CDR2 from the germline V gene are SGHVS and FNYEAQ. The CDR3 length is 15 residues. V shed 3 bases and J 7 bases; nucleotides not matched to a gene: 8.

The CDR3 loop reads CASSYAGGETQYF. CDR3 DNA: TGTGCCAGCAGCTATGCAGGCGGAGAGACCCAGTACTTC. V and J are TRBV5-5 and TRBJ2-5; D gene unclear. In germline, CDR1 is SGHKS, CDR2 YYEKEE (reference sequence). The CDR3 covers 13 residues. Trimming cost V 3 bases and J 4 bases, with 10 bases left between them.

To note about this clonotype: The junction and the germline gene differ at one end; a read error may be behind it. The chain joins TRBV4-1 to TRBJ1-2; D is unclear. CDR3 size: 13 residues. Germline CDR1 and CDR2: MGHRA and YSYEKL. CDR3 in amino acids: CASSQDETAGRAF. The CDR3 bases are TGCGCCAGCAGCCAAGACGAGACCGCCGGGAGGGCCTTC.

This clonotype was seen only a few times. The genes are TRBV24-1 and TRBJ2-1, with TRBD2 identical over 7 bases. The CDR3 is made up of 18 amino acids. Germline loops: CDR1 KGHDR, CDR2 SFDVKD. Trimming took 2 bases from V and 7 from J; bases not matched to a gene: 16. In DNA, the CDR3 is TGTGCCACCAGTGATTACAAACATGGGACTAACTACTCGAATGAGCAGTTCTTC. Translated, it gives CATSDYKHGTNYSNEQFF.

V gene TRBV11-2 combines with J gene TRBJ2-6, with 7 nucleotides matching TRBD2. CDR3 size: 19 residues. V was pared by 4 bases and J by 0 bases, with 12 bases of the junction left unmatched. Germline assignment: CDR1 SGHAT and CDR2 FQNNGV. As DNA, the CDR3 is TGTGCCAGCAGCTCAGCGGGGCGGCTCGAAGTCTCTGGGGCCAACGTCCTGACTTTC. Protein: CASSSAGRLEVSGANVLTF.

As regards this clonotype: A much larger clone differs by one base, so this may be a read error. This chain's CDR3 is CASSLPTASYEQYV. The CDR3 coding sequence is TGTGCCAGCAGTCTTCCTACTGCTTCCTACGAGCAGTACGTC. The V gene is TRBV6-5, the J gene TRBJ2-7; no clear D gene. Germline lookup yields CDR1 MNHEY and CDR2 SVGAGI. The V and J ends lost 5 bases and 1 base respectively, with 12 bases between them. The CDR3 is 14 residues long.

The CDR3 is CASSYRGLRGEAFF. CDR3 coding DNA: TGTGCCAGTAGTTACAGGGGGCTGAGGGGTGAAGCTTTCTTT. The rearrangement links TRBV19 to TRBJ1-1; the match to TRBD1 covers 9 bases. Unmatched junction bases numbered 8, after V lost 5 bases and J lost 7 bases. This CDR3 is built from 14 residues. Germline CDR1 is LNHDA and CDR2 is SQIVND (reference sequence).

This clonotype was counted once. The rearrangement uses TRBV11-2 and TRBJ1-4, with 8 bases lining up with TRBD1. With V trimmed by 2 bases and J by 0 bases, 17 bases remained unmatched. The germline gives CDR1 SGHAT, CDR2 FQNNGV. This CDR3 is 21 amino acids long. The DNA of the CDR3 is TGTGCCAGCAGCTTAATAAGAGATTTTGCGGGACAGGCGGCAACTAATGAAAAACTGTTTTTT. It is translated as CASSLIRDFAGQAATNEKLFF.

This clonotype was detected many times. The chain couples TRBV11-2 to TRBJ2-7; possibly TRBD2 for D (5 bases). The CDR3 spans 15 residues. CDR1 is SGHAT and CDR2 is FQNNGV in the germline V gene. The V end lost 6 bases, the J end lost 3 bases, and 18 bases lay between the germline ends. The CDR3 DNA follows: TGTGCCAGCAGTTACGGGGTCGGTGGGGTCTACGAGCAGTACGTC. As protein: CASSYGVGGVYEQYV.

This clonotype was observed a few times. This rearrangement joins TRBV27 to TRBJ2-7, with TRBD2 matching over 9 bases. The CDR3 consists of 13 residues. The germline V gene encodes CDR1 MNHEY and CDR2 SMNVEV (reference sequence). Trimming cost V 3 bases and J 3 bases; bases outside gene matches: 0. For the CDR3, the DNA is TGTGCCAGCAGTTTGCGGGAGGGCTACGAGCAGTACGTC. It is translated as CASSLREGYEQYV.

The rearrangement links TRBV29-1 to TRBJ2-7; 8 bases fit TRBD2. This CDR3 is built from 13 residues. V trimming: 7 bases; J trimming: 2 bases; junction bases outside the gene matches: 7. CDR1 is SQVTM, CDR2 ANQGSEA, per germline. The chain's CDR3 is CSAETSGTYEQYF. The CDR3 DNA sequence: TGCAGCGCCGAAACTAGCGGCACCTACGAGCAGTACTTC.

In DNA form, the CDR3 reads TGTGCCAGCAGCAAAGCGGATACGCAGTATTTT. This encodes CASSKADTQYF. The chain joins TRBV7-2 to TRBJ2-3; D is undetermined. From germline, CDR1 is SGHTA and CDR2 FQGNSA. The germline V and J ends were trimmed by 5 bases and 6 bases, with 6 bases remaining between them. The length of the CDR3 is 11 residues.

This sequence joins TRBV20-1 and TRBJ2-1, with D perhaps matching TRBD1 or TRBD2 (6 bases each). CDR1 is DFQATT and CDR2 is SNEGSKA in the germline V gene (reference sequence). Trimming left V 0 bases short and J 12 bases short, with 15 bases between. This CDR3 has 13 amino acids. The CDR3 DNA reads as TGCAGTGCTAGAGACCGGGGGCCCTCCGGGCAGTTCTTC. It is translated as CSARDRGPSGQFF.

The chain carries TRBV12-3 or TRBV12-4 and TRBJ1-1, with TRBD1 matching over 9 bases. CDR3 length: 15 residues. With 7 bases clipped from V and 4 bases from J, the junction kept 10 bases outside the gene matches. CDR3 loop: CASTSLTGGVTEAFF. In nucleotides, the CDR3 is TGTGCCAGCACCAGCTTAACAGGGGGCGTCACTGAAGCTTTCTTT.

The DNA of the CDR3 is TGTGCCAGCAGCCCCGATAGGGGGACTGGGGCCAACGTCCTGACTTTC. This sequence encodes CASSPDRGTGANVLTF. The rearrangement links TRBV7-9 to TRBJ2-6, with a possible D match to TRBD1 (6 bases). CDR3 length: 16 residues. V shed 5 bases and J shed 2 bases, with 13 bases lying between them. Germline lookup yields CDR1 SEHNR and CDR2 FQNEAQ (reference sequence).

CDR3 loop: CASRPASGSNQETQYF. CDR3 sequence (DNA): TGTGCCAGCAGGCCCGCTAGCGGCAGTAACCAAGAGACCCAGTACTTC. The V gene is TRBV28, the J gene TRBJ2-5; 7 nucleotides agree with TRBD2. Trimming removed 6 bases from V and 0 bases from J; junction bases left unmatched: 10. This CDR3 spans 16 amino acids. The germline gives CDR1 MDHEN, CDR2 SYDVKM. Together with reference TRBV28 and TRBJ2-5, the CDR3 gives the full variable domain: DVKVTQSSRYLVKRTGEKVFLECVQDMDHENMFWYRQDPGLGLRLIYFSYDVKMKEKGDIPEGYSVSREKKERFSLILESASTNQTSMYLCASRPASGSNQETQYFGPGTRLLVL.

The V and J genes are TRBV4-3 and TRBJ2-3, with D possibly TRBD2 on 6 matching bases. Deletions cut 1 base from V and 2 bases from J, with 16 bases between. The CDR3 runs 17 residues. In germline, CDR1 is LGHNA, CDR2 YSLEER. CDR3 nucleotides: TGCGCCAGCAGCCAAGTCGGCCCAGCGGGCTTCACAGATACGCAGTATTTT. Its protein is CASSQVGPAGFTDTQYF.

This clonotype was detected once. This chain links TRBV18 with TRBJ2-4; D gene uncertain. Germline V CDR1 and CDR2: KGHSH, LQKENI. Trimming left V 1 base short and J 7 bases short, with 11 bases between. This CDR3 has 14 amino acids. Here the CDR3 reads CASSPLDSRNIQYF. The CDR3 DNA follows: TGTGCCAGCTCACCACTTGATAGCAGGAACATTCAGTACTTC.

The chain employs TRBV12-3 or TRBV12-4 and TRBJ2-1, with a tentative D call TRBD1 (5 bases). V lost 10 bases and J 0 bases, leaving 13 bases between the germline ends. The CDR3 is made up of 14 amino acids. The CDR3 reads CAIGQGFSYNEQFF. CDR3 coding DNA: TGTGCCATTGGCCAGGGCTTCTCCTACAATGAGCAGTTCTTC.

The chain recombines TRBV12-3 or TRBV12-4 with TRBJ1-1; 9 nucleotides line up with TRBD1. The CDR3 contains 11 residues. J gave up 10 bases and V 10 bases, and 7 bases lay outside the gene matches. The CDR3 nucleotides read TGTGCCACGGGACAGGGAGCTATAGCTTTCTTT. Translated: CATGQGAIAFF.

The genes are TRBV18 and TRBJ2-1; D possibly uses TRBD1 or TRBD2 (5 bases each). Trimming took off 5 bases at V and 0 bases at J, with 11 bases between the two ends. The CDR3 is 15 amino acids. CDR1 and CDR2 from the germline V gene are KGHSH and LQKENI. The CDR3 region has the DNA TGTGCCAGCTCAGGGGGACCTAGCTCCTACAATGAGCAGTTCTTC. Protein sequence: CASSGGPSSYNEQFF.

The chain employs TRBV15 and TRBJ2-1, with TRBD2 matching over 7 bases. V was clipped by 3 bases and J by 7 bases; unmatched bases: 9. Germline V lookup: CDR1 LNHNV, CDR2 YYDKDF (reference sequence). CDR3 length: 15 residues. CDR3 sequence (DNA): TGTGCCACCAGCAGGCAAGGGGCGGGAGATAATGAGCAGTTCTTC. Translated, it gives CATSRQGAGDNEQFF.

This chain connects TRBV11-1 to TRBJ2-1; TRBD1 aligns across 8 bases. Germline V gene lookup returns CDR1 SGHAT and CDR2 FQDESV (reference sequence). There are 12 residues in the CDR3. V gave up 8 bases and J gave up 10 bases; unmatched junction bases: 7. The CDR3 loop reads CASGDRGREQFF. CDR3 coding DNA: TGTGCCAGCGGAGACAGGGGACGAGAGCAGTTCTTC.

This clonotype has more than one count but fewer than ten. The chain is built from TRBV4-3 and TRBJ2-2; 8 nucleotides agree with TRBD2. CDR1 LGHNA and CDR2 YSLEER come from the germline V gene. The CDR3 totals 16 residues. With V trimmed by 4 bases and J by 1 base, 5 bases remained unmatched. The CDR3 coding sequence is TGCGCCAGCAGCCCCCGGGAGGGAGGGAACACCGGGGAGCTGTTTTTT. Translation: CASSPREGGNTGELFF.

The CDR3 loop is CASSVHSLRSETQYF. The CDR3 region has the DNA TGTGCCAGCAGCGTTCACTCCCTGCGCTCGGAGACCCAGTACTTC. The rearrangement links TRBV7-9 to TRBJ2-5; D remains ambiguous. The V and J ends lost 5 bases and 5 bases respectively, with 18 bases between them. The CDR3 is made up of 15 amino acids. Germline CDR1 is SEHNR and CDR2 is FQNEAQ (reference sequence). Drawing the rest from reference TRBV7-9 and TRBJ2-5, the complete variable domain is DTGVSQNPRHKITKRGQNVTFRCDPISEHNRLYWYRQTLGQGPEFLTYFQNEAQLEKSRLLSDRFSAERPKGSFSTLEIQRTEQGDSAMYLCASSVHSLRSETQYFGPGTRLLVL.

The rearrangement uses TRBV19 and TRBJ1-1; D not resolved. Germline-derived CDR1 and CDR2 are LNHDA and SQIVND (reference sequence). There are 16 residues in the CDR3. V lost 4 bases to trimming and J lost 0 bases, with 15 bases between them. The CDR3 spells CASSTRAVEMNTEAFF. CDR3 DNA sequence: TGTGCCAGTAGTACCCGGGCCGTTGAAATGAACACTGAAGCTTTCTTT. Full variable domain (outside the CDR3, taken from reference TRBV19 and TRBJ1-1): DGGITQSPKYLFRKEGQNVTLSCEQNLNHDAMYWYRQDPGQGLRLIYYSQIVNDFQKGDIAEGYSVSREKKESFPLTVTSAQKNPTAFYLCASSTRAVEMNTEAFFGQGTRLTVV.